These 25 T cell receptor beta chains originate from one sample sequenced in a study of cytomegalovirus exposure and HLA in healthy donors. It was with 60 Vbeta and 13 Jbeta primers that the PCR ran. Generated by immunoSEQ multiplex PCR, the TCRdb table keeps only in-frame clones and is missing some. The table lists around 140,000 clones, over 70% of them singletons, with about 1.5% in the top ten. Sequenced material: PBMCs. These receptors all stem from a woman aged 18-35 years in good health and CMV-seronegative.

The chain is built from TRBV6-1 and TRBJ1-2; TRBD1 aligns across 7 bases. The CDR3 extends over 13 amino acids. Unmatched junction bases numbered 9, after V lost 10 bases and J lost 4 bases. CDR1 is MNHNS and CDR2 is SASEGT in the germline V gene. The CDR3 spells CANSQGDLYGYTF. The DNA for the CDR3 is TGTGCCAATTCGCAGGGGGATCTCTATGGCTACACCTTC.

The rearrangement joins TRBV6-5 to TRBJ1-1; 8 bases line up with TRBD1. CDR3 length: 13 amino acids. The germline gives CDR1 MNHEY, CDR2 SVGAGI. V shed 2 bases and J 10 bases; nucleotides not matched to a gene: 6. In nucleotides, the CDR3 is TGTGCCAGCAGTTACGAAGGGACAGGCGGAGCTTTCTTT. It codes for CASSYEGTGGAFF.

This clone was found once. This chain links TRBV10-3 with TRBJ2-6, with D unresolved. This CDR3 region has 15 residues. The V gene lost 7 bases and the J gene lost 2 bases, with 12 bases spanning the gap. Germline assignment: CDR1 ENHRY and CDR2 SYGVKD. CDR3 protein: CAITGQLAGANVLTF. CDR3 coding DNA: TGTGCCATCACAGGCCAGCTTGCTGGGGCCAACGTCCTGACTTTC.

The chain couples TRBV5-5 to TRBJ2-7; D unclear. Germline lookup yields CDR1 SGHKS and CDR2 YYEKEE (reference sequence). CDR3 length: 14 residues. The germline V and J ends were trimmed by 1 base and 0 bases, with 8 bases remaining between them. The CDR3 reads CASSLLSSSYEQYF. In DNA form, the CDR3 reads TGTGCCAGCAGCTTGTTATCGAGCTCCTACGAGCAGTACTTC.

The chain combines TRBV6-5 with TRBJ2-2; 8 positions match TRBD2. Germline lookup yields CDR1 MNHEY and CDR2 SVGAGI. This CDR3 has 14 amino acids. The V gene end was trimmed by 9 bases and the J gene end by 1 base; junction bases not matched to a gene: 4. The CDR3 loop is CASATSGNTGELFF. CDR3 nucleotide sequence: TGTGCCAGTGCAACTAGCGGGAACACCGGGGAGCTGTTTTTT.

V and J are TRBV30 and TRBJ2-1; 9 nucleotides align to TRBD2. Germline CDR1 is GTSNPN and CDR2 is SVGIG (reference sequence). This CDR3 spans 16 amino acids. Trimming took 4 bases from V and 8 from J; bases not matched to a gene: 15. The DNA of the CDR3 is TGTGCCTGGAAAAGGGCAGCGGGAGGCCCTAAGGATGAGCAGTTCTTC. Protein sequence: CAWKRAAGGPKDEQFF.

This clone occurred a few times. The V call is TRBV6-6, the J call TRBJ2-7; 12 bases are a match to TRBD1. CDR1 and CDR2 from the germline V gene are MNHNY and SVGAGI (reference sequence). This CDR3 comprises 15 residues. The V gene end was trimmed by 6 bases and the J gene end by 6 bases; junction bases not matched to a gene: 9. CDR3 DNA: TGTGCCAGCAGAGATCCGGGACAGGGGGCGGGCGAGCAGTACTTC. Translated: CASRDPGQGAGEQYF.

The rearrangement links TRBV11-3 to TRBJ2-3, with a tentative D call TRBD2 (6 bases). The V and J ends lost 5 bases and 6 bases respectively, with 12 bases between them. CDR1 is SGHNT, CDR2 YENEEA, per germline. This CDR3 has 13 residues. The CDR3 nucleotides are TGTGCCAGCAGCCCTGGGACTCCGGATACGCAGTATTTT. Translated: CASSPGTPDTQYF.

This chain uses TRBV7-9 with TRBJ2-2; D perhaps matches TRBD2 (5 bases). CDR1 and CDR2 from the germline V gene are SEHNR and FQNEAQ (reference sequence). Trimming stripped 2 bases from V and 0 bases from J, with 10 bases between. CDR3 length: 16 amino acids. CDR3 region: CASSLFVGANTGELFF. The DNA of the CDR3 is TGTGCCAGCAGCTTATTTGTGGGAGCGAACACCGGGGAGCTGTTTTTT.

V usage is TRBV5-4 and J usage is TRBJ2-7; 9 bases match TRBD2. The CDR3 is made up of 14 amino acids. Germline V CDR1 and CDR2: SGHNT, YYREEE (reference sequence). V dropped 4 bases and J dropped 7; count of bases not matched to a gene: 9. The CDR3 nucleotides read TGTGCCAGCAGCCGCCAGCGGGAGGTAAAAGAGCAGTACTTC. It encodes CASSRQREVKEQYF.

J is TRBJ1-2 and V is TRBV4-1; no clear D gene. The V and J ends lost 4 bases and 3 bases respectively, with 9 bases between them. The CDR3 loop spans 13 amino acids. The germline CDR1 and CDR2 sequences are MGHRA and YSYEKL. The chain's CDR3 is CASSPSGDYGYTF. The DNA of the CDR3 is TGCGCCAGCAGCCCATCCGGGGACTATGGCTACACCTTC.

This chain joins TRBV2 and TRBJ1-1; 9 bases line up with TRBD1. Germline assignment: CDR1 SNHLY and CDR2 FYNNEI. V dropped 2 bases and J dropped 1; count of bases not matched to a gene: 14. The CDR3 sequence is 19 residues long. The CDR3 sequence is CASSESGQGWGKTNTEAFF. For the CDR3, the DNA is TGTGCCAGCAGTGAATCGGGACAGGGTTGGGGGAAGACGAACACTGAAGCTTTCTTT.

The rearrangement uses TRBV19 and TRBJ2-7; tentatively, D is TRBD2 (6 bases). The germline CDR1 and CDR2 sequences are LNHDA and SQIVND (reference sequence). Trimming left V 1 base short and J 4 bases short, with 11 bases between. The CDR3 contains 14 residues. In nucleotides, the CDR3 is TGTGCCAGTAGTATAGTAGGAGGGGCGTACGAGCAGTACTTC. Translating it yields CASSIVGGAYEQYF.

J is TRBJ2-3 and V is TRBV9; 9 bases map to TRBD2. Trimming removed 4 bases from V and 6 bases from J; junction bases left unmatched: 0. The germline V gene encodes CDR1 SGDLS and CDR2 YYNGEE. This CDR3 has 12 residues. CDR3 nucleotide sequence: TGTGCCAGCAGCCTAGCGGGGGATACGCAGTATTTT. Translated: CASSLAGDTQYF. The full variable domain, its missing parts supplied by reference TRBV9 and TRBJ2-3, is DSGVTQTPKHLITATGQRVTLRCSPRSGDLSVYWYQQSLDQGLQFLIQYYNGEERAKGNILERFSAQQFPDLHSELNLSSLELGDSALYFCASSLAGDTQYFGPGTRLTVL.

The CDR3 protein is CASSPRQGALTNEQFF. The CDR3 DNA follows: TGTGCCAGCAGTCCAAGACAGGGGGCGCTTACGAATGAGCAGTTCTTC. The V gene is TRBV27, the J gene TRBJ2-1, with 10 bases identical to TRBD1. Trimming took 5 bases from V and 7 from J; bases not matched to a gene: 11. This CDR3 comprises 16 residues. Germline values: CDR1 MNHEY, CDR2 SMNVEV (reference sequence).

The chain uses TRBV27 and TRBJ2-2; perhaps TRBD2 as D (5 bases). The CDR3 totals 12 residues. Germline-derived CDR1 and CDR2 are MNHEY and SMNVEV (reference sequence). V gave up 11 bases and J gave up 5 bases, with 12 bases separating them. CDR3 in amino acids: CASAGGTGELFF. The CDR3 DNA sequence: TGTGCCTCCGCGGGTGGGACCGGGGAGCTGTTTTTT.

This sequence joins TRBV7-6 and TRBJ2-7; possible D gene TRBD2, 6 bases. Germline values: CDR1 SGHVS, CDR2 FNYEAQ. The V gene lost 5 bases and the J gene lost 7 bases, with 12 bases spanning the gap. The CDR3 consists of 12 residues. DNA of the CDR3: TGTGCCAGCAGCCGTAGCGGCGGGGAGCAGTACTTC. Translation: CASSRSGGEQYF. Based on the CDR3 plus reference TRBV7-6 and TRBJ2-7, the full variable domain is GAGVSQSPRYKVTKRGQDVALRCDPISGHVSLYWYRQALGQGPEFLTYFNYEAQQDKSGLPNDRFSAERPEGSISTLTIQRTEQRDSAMYRCASSRSGGEQYFGPGTRLTVT.

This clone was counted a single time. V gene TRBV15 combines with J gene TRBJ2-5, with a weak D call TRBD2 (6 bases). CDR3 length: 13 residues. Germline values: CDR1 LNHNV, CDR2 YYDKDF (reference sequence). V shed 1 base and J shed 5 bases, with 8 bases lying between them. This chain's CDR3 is CATSRVLAETQYF. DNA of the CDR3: TGTGCCACCAGCAGAGTCCTAGCGGAGACCCAGTACTTC.

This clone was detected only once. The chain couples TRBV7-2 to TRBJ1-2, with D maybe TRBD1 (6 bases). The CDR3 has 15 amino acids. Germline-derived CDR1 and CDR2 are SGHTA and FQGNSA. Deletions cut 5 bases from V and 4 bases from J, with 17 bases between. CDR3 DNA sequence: TGTGCCAGCAGCGGCCGGTCTGGGACAACCTATGGCTACACCTTC. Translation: CASSGRSGTTYGYTF.

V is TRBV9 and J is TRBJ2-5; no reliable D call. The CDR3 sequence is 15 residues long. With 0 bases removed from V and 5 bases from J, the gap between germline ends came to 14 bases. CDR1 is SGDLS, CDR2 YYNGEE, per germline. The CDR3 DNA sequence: TGTGCCAGCAGCGTAGGTGTCAAGCTTGCTGAGACCCAGTACTTC. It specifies CASSVGVKLAETQYF.

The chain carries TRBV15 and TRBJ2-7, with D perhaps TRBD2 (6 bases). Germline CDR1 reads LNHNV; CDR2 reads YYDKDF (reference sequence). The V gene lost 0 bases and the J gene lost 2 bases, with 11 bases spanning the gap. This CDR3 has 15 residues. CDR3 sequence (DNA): TGTGCCACCAGCAGAGATACACGGAGGGCCTACGAGCAGTACTTC. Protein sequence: CATSRDTRRAYEQYF. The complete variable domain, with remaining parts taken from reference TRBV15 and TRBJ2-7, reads DAMVIQNPRYQVTQFGKPVTLSCSQTLNHNVMYWYQQKSSQAPKLLFHYYDKDFNNEADTPDNFQSRRPNTSFCFLDIRSPGLGDTAMYLCATSRDTRRAYEQYFGPGTRLTVT.

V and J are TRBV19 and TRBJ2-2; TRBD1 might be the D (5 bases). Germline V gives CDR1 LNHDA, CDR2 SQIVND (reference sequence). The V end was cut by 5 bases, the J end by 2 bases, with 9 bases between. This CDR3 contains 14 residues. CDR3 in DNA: TGTGCCAGTAGTTCGGACATAAACACCGGGGAGCTGTTTTTT. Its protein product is CASSSDINTGELFF.

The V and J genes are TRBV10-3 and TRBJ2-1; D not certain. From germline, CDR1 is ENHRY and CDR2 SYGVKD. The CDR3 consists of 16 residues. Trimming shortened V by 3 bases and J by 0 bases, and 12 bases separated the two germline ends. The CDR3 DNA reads TGTGCCATCAGTGATCCTGTCAGTGGCTCCTACAATGAGCAGTTCTTC. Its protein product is CAISDPVSGSYNEQFF.

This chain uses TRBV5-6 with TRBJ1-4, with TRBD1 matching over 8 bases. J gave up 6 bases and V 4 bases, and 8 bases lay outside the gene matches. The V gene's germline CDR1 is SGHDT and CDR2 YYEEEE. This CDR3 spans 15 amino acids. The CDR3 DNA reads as TGTGCCAGCAGCCCTACCGGGACAGGAGATGAAAAACTGTTTTTT. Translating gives CASSPTGTGDEKLFF. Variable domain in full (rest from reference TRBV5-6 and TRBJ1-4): DAGVTQSPTHLIKTRGQQVTLRCSPKSGHDTVSWYQQALGQGPQFIFQYYEEEERQRGNFPDRFSGHQFPNYSSELNVNALLLGDSALYLCASSPTGTGDEKLFFGSGTQLSVL.

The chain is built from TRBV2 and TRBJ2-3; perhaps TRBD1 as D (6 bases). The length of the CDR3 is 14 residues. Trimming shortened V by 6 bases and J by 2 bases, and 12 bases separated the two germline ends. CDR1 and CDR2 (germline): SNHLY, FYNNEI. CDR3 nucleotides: TGTGCCAGCAGGCCAACAGGGAACACAGATACGCAGTATTTT. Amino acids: CASRPTGNTDTQYF.